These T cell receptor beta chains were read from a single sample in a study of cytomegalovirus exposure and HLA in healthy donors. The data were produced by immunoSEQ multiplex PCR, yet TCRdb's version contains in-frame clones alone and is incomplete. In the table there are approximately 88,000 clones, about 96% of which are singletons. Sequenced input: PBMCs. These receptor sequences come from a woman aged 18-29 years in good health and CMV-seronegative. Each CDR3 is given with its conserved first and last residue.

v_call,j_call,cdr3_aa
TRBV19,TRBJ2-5,CASSWGGQALETQYF
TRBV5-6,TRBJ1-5,CASSSQGSGQPQHF
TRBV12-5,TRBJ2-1,CASGSRTGSSYNEQFF
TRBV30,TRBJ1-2,CAWSRGTATFGYTF
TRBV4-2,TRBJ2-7,CASSQDLGGRSLNYEQYF
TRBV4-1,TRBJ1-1,CASSQEPASGNTEAFF
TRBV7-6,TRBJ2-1,CASSLSVQLYEQIHEQFF
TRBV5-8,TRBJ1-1,CASSLRSRTGLTEAFF
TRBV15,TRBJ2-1,CATSRTGGGKRTGSYNEQFF
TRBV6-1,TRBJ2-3,CASSEVEAGVSTDTQYF
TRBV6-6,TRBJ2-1,CASRGTYNEQFF
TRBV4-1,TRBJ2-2,CASSPYSGVNTGELFF
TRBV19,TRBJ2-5,CASSAGFKTQYF
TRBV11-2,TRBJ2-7,CASSRGGAPYEQYF
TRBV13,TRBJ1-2,CASSLSLAYYGYTF
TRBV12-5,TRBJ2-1,CASGRGRDEQFF
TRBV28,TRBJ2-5,CAVNRDYSWETQYF
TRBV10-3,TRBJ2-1,CAISESLREGLNEQFF
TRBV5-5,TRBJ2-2,CASSFEGPNTGELFF
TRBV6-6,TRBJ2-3,CATGLAGGTDTQYF
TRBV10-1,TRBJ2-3,CASSPAGTDTQYF
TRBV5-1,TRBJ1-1,CASSLSGTEAFF
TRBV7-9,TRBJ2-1,CASSLVGQGSHNNEQFF
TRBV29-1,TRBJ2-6,CSVARTGSSSSGANVLTF
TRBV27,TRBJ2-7,CASSAAGTSYEQYF
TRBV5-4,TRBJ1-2,CASSLQGTNYGYTF
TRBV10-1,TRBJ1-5,CASSEGGSNQPQHF
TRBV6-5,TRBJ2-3,CASSYARVWGTDTQYF
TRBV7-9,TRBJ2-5,CASTSSVQETQYF
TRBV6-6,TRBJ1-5,CASSGTGGNQPQHF
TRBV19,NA,CASSMERGAGDLSYEQYF
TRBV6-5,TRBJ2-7,CASSSLGQGYEQYF
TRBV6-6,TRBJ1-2,CATQTSGQPNYGYTF
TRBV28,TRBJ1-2,CATTSGRGLLYSYTF
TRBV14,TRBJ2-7,CASSRGRDSTSYEQYF
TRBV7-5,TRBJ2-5,CVRSPEPELGETQYF
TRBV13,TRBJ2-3,CASRPGTSFRTDTQYF
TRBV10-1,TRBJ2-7,CASSLSGESYEQYF
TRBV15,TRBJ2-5,CATSMPRDYLGPSNRQETQYF
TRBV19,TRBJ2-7,CASIGRGEQYF
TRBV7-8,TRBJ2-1,CASSPHLASSSYNEQFF
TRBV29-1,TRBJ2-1,CSVGGIGGLGRYNEQFF
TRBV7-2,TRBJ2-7,CASSAGLAGVEEQYF
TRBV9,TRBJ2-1,CASSQGMNLSNEQFF
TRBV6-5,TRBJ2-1,CASSYGTPSPRWQFF
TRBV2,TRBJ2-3,CASSGLAGTDTQYF